A single sample gave rise to the 24 T cell receptor beta chains below, sequenced in a study of identical twins. MiXCR, run by TCRdb on the 5' RACE reads, gives a single entry per CDR3 protein. The table has hundreds of thousands of distinct CDR3 sequences, around 7.6% seen once. This sample was also put to use in a study of yellow fever vaccine responses in identical twins.

The sequenced sample was CD8+ T cells sorted from blood. Source of these receptors: a woman under 30 in good health.

This clonotype has only a few counts. V is TRBV7-9 and J is TRBJ2-7; TRBD2 matches at 7 bases. The CDR3 is 14 residues long. V shed 5 bases and J 2 bases; nucleotides not matched to a gene: 6. Germline-derived CDR1 and CDR2 are SEHNR and FQNEAQ (reference sequence). The CDR3 loop reads CASSPHGGTYEQYF. CDR3 bases: TGTGCCAGCAGCCCACACGGGGGGACCTACGAGCAGTACTTC.

The rearrangement uses TRBV20-1 and TRBJ2-7; 11 nucleotides agree with TRBD2. V trimming: 2 bases; J trimming: 0 bases; junction bases outside the gene matches: 9. The germline V gene encodes CDR1 DFQATT and CDR2 SNEGSKA (reference sequence). This CDR3 has 17 amino acids. The CDR3 reads CSARQASGGLSSYEQYV. The CDR3 region has the DNA TGCAGTGCTAGACAGGCTAGCGGGGGGCTTAGCTCCTACGAGCAGTACGTC.

This clonotype has only a few counts. The rearrangement links TRBV9 to TRBJ2-7; either TRBD1 or TRBD2 may fit D (5 bases each). The CDR3 is 16 amino acids. CDR1 and CDR2 from the germline V gene are SGDLS and YYNGEE. With 0 bases removed from V and 0 bases from J, the gap between germline ends came to 13 bases. CDR3: CASSVEGDPRSYEQYF. CDR3 in DNA: TGTGCCAGCAGCGTAGAAGGGGACCCCCGCTCCTACGAGCAGTACTTC.

This clonotype was counted a few times. V gene TRBV11-1 combines with J gene TRBJ1-2, with 7 bases lining up with TRBD1. Germline trimming cut 2 bases from V and 2 bases from J; bases unmatched to any gene: 5. The CDR3 consists of 15 residues. The germline V gene has CDR1 SGHAT and CDR2 FQDESV (reference sequence). CDR3: CASSLFPGQNYGYTF. The DNA of the CDR3 is TGTGCCAGCAGCTTATTTCCGGGACAGAACTATGGCTACACCTTC. Full variable domain (remainder filled in from reference TRBV11-1 and TRBJ1-2): EAEVAQSPRYKITEKSQAVAFWCDPISGHATLYWYRQILGQGPELLVQFQDESVVDDSQLPKDRFSAERLKGVDSTLKIQPAELGDSAMYLCASSLFPGQNYGYTFGSGTRLTVV.

In this sample, this clonotype turned up many times. The chain carries TRBV15 and TRBJ1-5; tentatively, D is TRBD1 (6 bases). Germline V gene data show CDR1 as LNHNV and CDR2 as YYDKDF (reference sequence). V was pared by 5 bases and J by 0 bases, with 11 bases between. The CDR3 is 15 residues long. The CDR3 sequence is CATSGTLYSNQPQHF. CDR3 coding DNA: TGTGCCACCAGCGGGACACTGTATAGCAATCAGCCCCAGCATTTT.

This clonotype was seen a few times. V usage is TRBV27 and J usage is TRBJ2-7; possible D gene TRBD1, 5 bases. The V gene's germline CDR1 is MNHEY and CDR2 SMNVEV (reference sequence). Trimming pared 3 bases from V and 6 bases from J, leaving 12 bases between. The CDR3 is made up of 13 amino acids. The CDR3 DNA reads TGTGCCAGCAGTTTGATAGGGGATCGCGAGCAGTACTTC. Protein: CASSLIGDREQYF.

The rearrangement links TRBV2 to TRBJ2-3; the D is unclear. Trimming took off 10 bases at V and 3 bases at J, with 5 bases between the two ends. Germline CDR1 is SNHLY and CDR2 is FYNNEI. The CDR3 is 10 residues long. Here the CDR3 DNA reads TGTGCCACCCGGACAGATACGCAGTATTTT. It translates to CATRTDTQYF.

The table lists this clonotype with a few counts. Compared with germline, one end of the junction differs, possibly owing to a read error. The V gene is TRBV27, the J gene TRBJ2-7; D call uncertain. The length of the CDR3 is 11 residues. In germline, CDR1 is MNHEY, CDR2 SMNVEV (reference sequence). CDR3 loop: CASSSSDEQYF. CDR3 coding DNA: TGTGCCAGCAGTTCCTCCGACGAGCAGTACTTC.

The CDR3 bases are TGCAGTGCTAGCCCTATCGACAGAATTAGCTACGAGCAGTACGTC. Protein: CSASPIDRISYEQYV. This chain joins TRBV20-1 and TRBJ2-7; D may be TRBD1 (5 bases). Trimming cost V 3 bases and J 3 bases, with 18 bases left between them. This CDR3 region has 15 residues. Looked up from germline, CDR1 is DFQATT and CDR2 is SNEGSKA (reference sequence).

The chain couples TRBV2 to TRBJ2-1; 12 nucleotides match TRBD2. V lost 8 bases, J lost 3 bases, and 11 bases stayed unmatched. Per the germline V gene, CDR1 is SNHLY and CDR2 is FYNNEI. This CDR3 comprises 17 residues. CDR3 region: CASLTSGGPGGYNEQFF. The CDR3 nucleotides read TGTGCCAGCTTGACTAGCGGGGGCCCCGGGGGCTACAATGAGCAGTTCTTC.

This clonotype came up many times. The CDR3 DNA follows: TGTGCCAGCAGTTTATTAGCGGGAGATCCAGATACGCAGTATTTT. This codes for CASSLLAGDPDTQYF. The gene calls are TRBV28 and TRBJ2-3; 9 nucleotides agree with TRBD2. The CDR3 covers 15 residues. Losses at the gene ends were 1 base for V and 4 bases for J; bases not matched to a gene: 3. Germline V gene lookup returns CDR1 MDHEN and CDR2 SYDVKM.

This clonotype was observed at least ten times. This sequence joins TRBV7-8 and TRBJ2-1, with D hard to call. The CDR3 spans 16 residues. The germline CDR1 and CDR2 sequences are SGHVS and FQNEAQ. V shed 1 base and J shed 3 bases, with 13 bases lying between them. The CDR3: CASSLESHMFYNEQFF. The CDR3 nucleotides read TGTGCCAGCAGCTTAGAGTCACATATGTTCTACAATGAGCAGTTCTTC.

The chain uses TRBV6-4 and TRBJ2-2; 10 bases are shared with TRBD2. CDR1 is MRHNA, CDR2 SNTAGT, per germline. This CDR3 spans 18 amino acids. The CDR3 DNA follows: TGTACCCGCAGTTCTTGGGGAGTAGCGGGGGGCGGAACCGGGGAGCTGTTTTTT. This translates into CTRSSWGVAGGGTGELFF.

This clonotype has more than one count but fewer than ten. V is TRBV11-2 and J is TRBJ2-5; TRBD2 matches 11 bases. Germline lookup yields CDR1 SGHAT and CDR2 FQNNGV. V shed 0 bases, J shed 1 base, and the junction held 7 bases outside the gene matches. CDR3 length: 18 amino acids. The CDR3 here is CASSLDLEGLAVQETQYF. The CDR3 nucleotides read TGTGCCAGCAGCTTAGATCTTGAGGGACTAGCGGTCCAAGAGACCCAGTACTTC.

The sample holds a few counts of this clonotype. The chain combines TRBV28 with TRBJ2-3; TRBD2 might be the D (6 bases). Germline V CDR1 and CDR2: MDHEN, SYDVKM. The V end lost 4 bases, the J end lost 0 bases, and 14 bases lay between the germline ends. CDR3 size: 16 residues. CDR3 sequence reads: CASSYAVGLSTDTQYF. CDR3 bases: TGTGCCAGCAGTTACGCAGTAGGACTAAGCACAGATACGCAGTATTTT. Using reference TRBV28 and TRBJ2-3 for the parts outside the CDR3, the full variable domain is DVKVTQSSRYLVKRTGEKVFLECVQDMDHENMFWYRQDPGLGLRLIYFSYDVKMKEKGDIPEGYSVSREKKERFSLILESASTNQTSMYLCASSYAVGLSTDTQYFGPGTRLTVL.

This clonotype was observed at least ten times. The chain uses TRBV9 and TRBJ2-3; D not certain. The CDR3 consists of 15 residues. V was trimmed by 3 bases and J by 0 bases, leaving 11 bases between them. Germline CDR1 reads SGDLS; CDR2 reads YYNGEE. The CDR3 nucleotides read TGTGCCAGCAGCGCGATGGGCGCAAGCACAGATACGCAGTATTTT. Translating it yields CASSAMGASTDTQYF. Looking up the rest from reference TRBV9 and TRBJ2-3 gives the full variable domain: DSGVTQTPKHLITATGQRVTLRCSPRSGDLSVYWYQQSLDQGLQFLIQYYNGEERAKGNILERFSAQQFPDLHSELNLSSLELGDSALYFCASSAMGASTDTQYFGPGTRLTVL.

There are many counts of this clonotype. The chain links TRBV12-3 or TRBV12-4 to TRBJ2-1; 9 bases are shared with TRBD2. Losses at the gene ends were 7 bases for V and 5 bases for J; bases not matched to a gene: 9. There are 15 residues in the CDR3. CDR3 sequence (DNA): TGTGCCAGCACCGCGCTAGCGGGACTACACAATGAGCAGTTCTTC. It encodes CASTALAGLHNEQFF.

This clonotype has a count of ten or more. The rearrangement links TRBV5-1 to TRBJ2-3; the match to TRBD2 covers 9 bases. Germline V CDR1 and CDR2: SGHRS, YFSETQ. This CDR3 has 17 amino acids. The ends lost 0 bases at V and 4 bases at J; junction bases unmatched: 9. CDR3 loop: CASSLVWGLAPPDTQYF. The CDR3 DNA sequence: TGCGCCAGCAGCTTGGTCTGGGGACTAGCTCCTCCAGATACGCAGTATTTT.

This clonotype was counted between two and nine times. This chain uses TRBV20-1 with TRBJ1-6; TRBD1 is a possible D gene (5 bases). Trimming pared 0 bases from V and 13 bases from J, leaving 19 bases between. The CDR3 is made up of 15 amino acids. From germline, CDR1 is DFQATT and CDR2 SNEGSKA (reference sequence). In DNA form, the CDR3 reads TGCAGTGCTAGAGACGGAACAGGTCCCTATGGGCCCCTCCACTTT. Translating gives CSARDGTGPYGPLHF.

At least ten counts were recorded for this clonotype. This chain links TRBV5-1 with TRBJ1-1; D unclear. The CDR3 is 13 amino acids. Germline V CDR1 and CDR2: SGHRS, YFSETQ. Trimming removed 0 bases at V and 3 bases at J, with 6 bases between. The CDR3: CASSLVVDTEAFF. The CDR3, as DNA: TGCGCCAGCAGCTTGGTGGTTGACACTGAAGCTTTCTTT.

This clonotype appeared many times. The chain carries TRBV11-1 and TRBJ1-6, with 9 bases identical to TRBD1. Germline V CDR1 and CDR2: SGHAT, FQDESV (reference sequence). V was pared by 3 bases and J by 4 bases, with 10 bases of the junction left unmatched. The CDR3 has 18 amino acids. DNA of the CDR3: TGTGCCAGCAGCTTTTCGGAACAGGGGGCATCATATAATTCACCCCTCCACTTT. Protein product: CASSFSEQGASYNSPLHF.

The V call is TRBV20-1, the J call TRBJ1-1; D not resolved. Germline V gives CDR1 DFQATT, CDR2 SNEGSKA (reference sequence). The CDR3 runs to 12 residues. Deletions cut 2 bases from V and 4 bases from J, with 8 bases between. CDR3 protein: CSARFIRTEAFF. CDR3 nucleotides: TGCAGTGCTAGATTCATCCGCACTGAAGCTTTCTTT.

This clonotype occurred a few times. The chain uses TRBV15 and TRBJ2-7; TRBD2 agrees at 14 bases. Germline lookup yields CDR1 LNHNV and CDR2 YYDKDF (reference sequence). The length of the CDR3 is 16 residues. The V gene end was trimmed by 4 bases and the J gene end by 7 bases; junction bases not matched to a gene: 9. CDR3 bases: TGTGCCACCAGCATCCCGACTAGCGGGGGGGCGCGGGAGCAGTACGTC. Translation gives CATSIPTSGGAREQYV.

J is TRBJ1-2 and V is TRBV6-5; no clear D gene. The CDR3 length is 15 residues. V was clipped by 0 bases and J by 5 bases, with 13 bases between them. Germline CDR1 MNHEY, CDR2 SVGAGI. The CDR3 DNA reads TGTGCCAGCAGTTACTCGCGCACAGACCTTTATGGCTACACCTTC. Amino acids: CASSYSRTDLYGYTF.